This is a list of T cell receptor beta chains from one sample in a study of blood T cells in healthy people across ages. TCRdb processed the 5' RACE reads anew with MiXCR; each CDR3 protein has one entry. The table lists under 2 million distinct CDR3 sequences, approximately 32% of them singletons. Sample: blood. These receptors originate from a woman aged 30 to 39 in good health. Both conserved end residues are part of each CDR3. D genes are given only for firm matches. Some rows mark clone size as missing; the rest say once, few, many or name a class of expanded clone.

>.|TRBJ1-1|TRBV28|.
TGTGCCACAAACCCCGAGGCCCTGGCCACTGAAGCTTTCTTT
CATNPEALATEAFF
>many|TRBJ1-2|TRBV29-1|.
TGCAGCGTTACAGGCTACACCTTC
CSVTGYTF
>.|TRBJ2-1|TRBV20-1|TRBD2
TGCAGTGCCGGACCCACTAGCGGGAGAGACAATGAGCAGTTCTTC
CSAGPTSGRDNEQFF
>.|TRBJ2-7|TRBV29-1|TRBD2
TGCAGCGTTGAACCATTTTCGACGGGAGGGCCCTACGAGCAGTACTTC
CSVEPFSTGGPYEQYF
>.|TRBJ2-1|TRBV7-2|.
TGTGCCAGCAGCTTAGACAAGGACACTTGTTTTCAGCAGTTCTTC
CASSLDKDTCFQQFF
>few|TRBJ2-5|TRBV9|.
TGTGCCAGCAGCGTAGGGGGAAGGCGGATCCAAGAGACCCAGTACTTC
CASSVGGRRIQETQYF
>.|TRBJ2-3|TRBV20-1|.
TGCAGTGCTGGAGACAGTGAGAGGACAGATACGCAGTATTTT
CSAGDSERTDTQYF
>many|TRBJ2-2|TRBV7-2|.
TGTGCCAGCAGTTTAGGCAGGGAACTGTTTTTT
CASSLGRELFF
>.|TRBJ2-3|TRBV20-1|TRBD2
TGCAGTGCTACTCATAGCGTGGGGGGGAGGGATACGCAGTATTTT
CSATHSVGGRDTQYF
>.|TRBJ2-6|TRBV20-1|.
TGCAGTCCACGTCTCCCTGGGGCCAACGTCCTGACTTTC
CSPRLPGANVLTF
>.|TRBJ1-1|TRBV7-9|.
TGTGCCAGCAGCCAAGCCCTCAAACAGGGTTTGTACACTGAAGCTTTCTTT
CASSQALKQGLYTEAFF
>.|TRBJ2-3|TRBV20-1|.
TGCAGTGCTAGAGACCCGACCGTGGATACGCAGTATTTT
CSARDPTVDTQYF
>many|TRBJ2-3|TRBV12-3/TRBV12-4|.
TGTGCCAGCAGCCATAGCGGTAGCACAGATACGCAGTATTTT
CASSHSGSTDTQYF
>.|TRBJ2-6|TRBV14|.
TGTGCCAGCAGCCAACAGAGAGGAATCTCTGGGGCCAACGTCCTGACTTTC
CASSQQRGISGANVLTF
>.|TRBJ2-7|TRBV10-2|.
TGCGCCGGCAGTGAGTCTGCCGGGTCCCGCGTATCCGAGCAGTACTTC
CAGSESAGSRVSEQYF
>few|TRBJ2-7|TRBV3-1|TRBD1
TGTGCCAGCAACCTTCAGGGGGCTGCCTACGAGCAGTACTTC
CASNLQGAAYEQYF
>.|TRBJ1-2|TRBV20-1|.
TGCAGTGTTAGAAATGCCAACGCAGGATATGGCTACACCTTC
CSVRNANAGYGYTF
>.|TRBJ2-3|TRBV7-9|.
TGTGCCAGCAGCTCCGGAGGGGGCGATACAGATACGCAGTATTTT
CASSSGGGDTDTQYF
>many|TRBJ2-3|TRBV29-1|.
TGCAGCGTTGAAGTAGGTGTCACAGATACGCAGTATTTT
CSVEVGVTDTQYF
>.|TRBJ2-3|TRBV5-1|.
TGCGCCAGCAGCTTCGTGGGGGCTTACAGCACAGATACGCAGTATTTT
CASSFVGAYSTDTQYF
>many|TRBJ1-2|TRBV4-1|.
TGCGCCAGCAGCCAAGATGAACAGAACTATGGCTACACCTTC
CASSQDEQNYGYTF
>few|TRBJ1-2|TRBV7-8|.
TGTGCCAGCAGCTTAGGAGGTTCCGATCGGCGTGGCTACACCTTC
CASSLGGSDRRGYTF